These 32 T cell receptor beta chains were all obtained from the same sample, sequenced in a study of beta chain features in type 1 diabetes. Study-wide findings and caveats: Moderately but significantly shorter TCRB CDR3s were found in Type 1 diabetes patients in all four CD4+ subsets.

The isolated RNA, all of it, was reverse transcribed, so expressed TCRB transcripts were what got sequenced. Some clones are missing from TCRdb's copy, which holds only in-frame ones; the method was immunoSEQ multiplex PCR. The sample lists a few hundred thousand clones, roughly an eighth occurring once. Which antigens these TCRs recognize remains unknown. The sample comprised naive CD4+ T cells from blood. Receptors were obtained from a man aged 25-45 years with type 1 diabetes.

This clone was observed a few times. Other DNA sequences in the same sample also yield this CDR3. The chain recombines TRBV2 with TRBJ2-7; weak D call: TRBD1 (6 bases). The germline gives CDR1 SNHLY, CDR2 FYNNEI. The CDR3 has 12 residues. The V end lost 7 bases, the J end lost 1 base, and 8 bases lay between the germline ends. The CDR3 here is CASTGESYEQYF. As DNA, the CDR3 is TGTGCCAGCACAGGGGAATCCTACGAGCAGTACTTC.

The chain joins TRBV5-1 to TRBJ1-2, with 8 bases aligning to TRBD1. The CDR3 is made up of 14 amino acids. Germline trimming cut 4 bases from V and 8 bases from J; bases unmatched to any gene: 10. Germline CDR1 and CDR2: SGHRS and YFSETQ. The chain's CDR3 is CASSLGQGTAGYTF. The DNA of the CDR3 is TGCGCCAGCAGCCTAGGACAGGGCACGGCGGGCTACACCTTC.

This chain joins TRBV28 and TRBJ2-7, with D possibly TRBD1 on 6 matching bases. V shed 2 bases and J shed 5 bases, with 10 bases lying between them. The CDR3 has 13 residues. Germline CDR1 MDHEN, CDR2 SYDVKM. DNA of the CDR3: TGTGCCAGCAGTTTAATGGGGGCGAACGAGCAGTACTTC. It codes for CASSLMGANEQYF.

This chain joins TRBV5-1 and TRBJ1-1; 8 bases are a match to TRBD1. The CDR3 contains 15 residues. V lost 4 bases and J lost 4; bases outside the gene matches: 9. Germline V gives CDR1 SGHRS, CDR2 YFSETQ. CDR3 nucleotides: TGCGCCAGCAGCCTCCCGGACAGGGAAGGCACTGAAGCTTTCTTT. As protein: CASSLPDREGTEAFF.

The chain couples TRBV5-4 to TRBJ2-7; 10 bases map to TRBD1. This CDR3 spans 16 amino acids. V lost 6 bases to trimming and J lost 2 bases; unmatched junction nucleotides: 11. The germline V gene has CDR1 SGHNT and CDR2 YYREEE (reference sequence). The CDR3 here is CASNRGGTGEAYEQYF. The CDR3 nucleotides are TGTGCCAGCAACCGCGGCGGGACAGGGGAAGCCTACGAGCAGTACTTC.

This clone showed up just a few times. The V gene is TRBV6-5, the J gene TRBJ1-2; no clear D gene. The length of the CDR3 is 14 residues. The V end lost 0 bases, the J end lost 4 bases, and 9 bases lay between the germline ends. Germline CDR1 reads MNHEY; CDR2 reads SVGAGI. This CDR3 reads CASSYSRARYGYTF. CDR3 bases: TGTGCCAGCAGTTACTCGAGGGCCCGCTATGGCTACACCTTC.

This clone was seen a few times. The chain links TRBV20-1 to TRBJ1-2, with 7 bases that match TRBD1. This CDR3 comprises 11 residues. J lost 7 bases, V lost 4 bases, and 3 bases had no gene match. CDR1 is DFQATT and CDR2 is SNEGSKA in the germline V gene (reference sequence). CDR3 bases: TGCAGTGCTACGACAGGGATTGGCTACACCTTC. Residues: CSATTGIGYTF.

This clone was detected only a few times. This chain links TRBV5-4 with TRBJ2-1; the match to TRBD2 covers 15 bases. V gave up 4 bases and J gave up 3 bases; unmatched junction bases: 5. This CDR3 has 17 amino acids. Germline V gene data show CDR1 as SGHNT and CDR2 as YYREEE (reference sequence). CDR3 in DNA: TGTGCCAGCAGCGTTGGACTAGCGGGAGGGCTCTACAATGAGCAGTTCTTC. It codes for CASSVGLAGGLYNEQFF.

The J gene is TRBJ2-1, the V gene TRBV4-2; TRBD2 matches at 13 bases. The CDR3 runs to 16 residues. Germline V gives CDR1 LGHNA, CDR2 YNFKEQ. V was pared by 4 bases and J by 5 bases, with 5 bases of the junction left unmatched. The CDR3 DNA follows: TGTGCCAGCAGCCCGACCGGGACTAGCGGGAACAATGAGCAGTTCTTC. Translation: CASSPTGTSGNNEQFF.

This clone was picked up a small number of times. The chain links TRBV29-1 to TRBJ2-7; TRBD2 agrees at 7 bases. Germline CDR1 and CDR2: SQVTM and ANQGSEA. The ends lost 5 bases at V and 7 bases at J; junction bases unmatched: 8. The CDR3 sequence is 12 residues long. CDR3 nucleotide sequence: TGCAGCGTTCGTCGGGAGGCCGGGGAGCAGTACTTC. Its protein product is CSVRREAGEQYF.

This clone was seen a handful of times. The genes are TRBV11-2 and TRBJ2-4; possible D gene TRBD2, 6 bases. There are 15 residues in the CDR3. Trimming removed 5 bases at V and 1 base at J, with 12 bases between. CDR1 SGHAT and CDR2 FQNNGV come from the germline V gene. CDR3 amino acids: CASSTGGWAKNIQYF. The CDR3 DNA is TGTGCCAGCAGCACCGGGGGTTGGGCCAAAAACATTCAGTACTTC.

A few counts support this clone. The chain is built from TRBV7-3 and TRBJ2-3; possibly TRBD1 for D (5 bases). The V gene's germline CDR1 is SGHTA and CDR2 FQGTGA. Trimming shortened V by 5 bases and J by 6 bases, and 24 bases separated the two germline ends. The CDR3 has 17 residues. CDR3 amino acids: CASSPGHSLTPVDTQYF. The CDR3 DNA reads TGTGCCAGCAGCCCCGGACATTCCCTGACCCCAGTCGATACGCAGTATTTT.

This clone was observed a handful of times. The rearrangement joins TRBV18 to TRBJ2-7; weak D call: TRBD2 (5 bases). Germline CDR1 KGHSH, CDR2 LQKENI. The CDR3 sequence is 15 residues long. V lost 3 bases and J lost 2, with 14 bases in between. CDR3 bases: TGTGCCAGCTCACCCAACAGCGTCGGGGCCTACGAGCAGTACTTC. It encodes CASSPNSVGAYEQYF.

This clone has just one count. The chain employs TRBV5-1 and TRBJ2-3; D unresolved. Germline V gene data show CDR1 as SGHRS and CDR2 as YFSETQ. This CDR3 has 12 amino acids. Trimming pared 5 bases from V and 0 bases from J, leaving 4 bases between. The CDR3 DNA sequence: TGCGCCAGCAGGGAGAGCACAGATACGCAGTATTTT. Translation: CASRESTDTQYF. Drawing the rest from reference TRBV5-1 and TRBJ2-3, the complete variable domain is KAGVTQTPRYLIKTRGQQVTLSCSPISGHRSVSWYQQTPGQGLQFLFEYFSETQRNKGNFPGRFSGRQFSNSRSEMNVSTLELGDSALYLCASRESTDTQYFGPGTRLTVL.

This clone turned up a few times. This chain connects TRBV28 to TRBJ2-6; D unclear. CDR1 and CDR2 from the germline V gene are MDHEN and SYDVKM. V was trimmed by 7 bases and J by 0 bases, leaving 19 bases between them. This CDR3 contains 18 residues. In nucleotides, the CDR3 is TGTGCCAGCACAGCAGGCCTCTCCAGCCCCTCTGGGGCCAACGTCCTGACTTTC. Protein sequence: CASTAGLSSPSGANVLTF.

This clone was picked up a small number of times. This sample includes further DNA sequences coding for the same CDR3. This chain links TRBV5-1 with TRBJ1-1; D may be TRBD1 (5 bases). V was clipped by 1 base and J by 3 bases, with 7 bases between them. Looked up from germline, CDR1 is SGHRS and CDR2 is YFSETQ. The CDR3 has 13 residues. The CDR3 nucleotides are TGCGCCAGCAGCTTGCAGGGTGACACTGAAGCTTTCTTT. Amino acids: CASSLQGDTEAFF.

A note on this clone: This sample also contains other DNA sequences that code for the same CDR3. This chain connects TRBV2 to TRBJ2-7; TRBD1 matches 10 bases. The CDR3 has 13 amino acids. The V gene end was trimmed by 6 bases and the J gene end by 2 bases; junction bases not matched to a gene: 1. Germline V gene data show CDR1 as SNHLY and CDR2 as FYNNEI. CDR3 sequence (DNA): TGTGCCAGCAGGGGGACAGGGGCCTACGAGCAGTACTTC. Its protein is CASRGTGAYEQYF. Together with reference TRBV2 and TRBJ2-7, the CDR3 gives the full variable domain: EPEVTQTPSHQVTQMGQEVILRCVPISNHLYFYWYRQILGQKVEFLVSFYNNEISEKSEIFDDQFSVERPDGSNFTLKIRSTKLEDSAMYFCASRGTGAYEQYFGPGTRLTVT.

This chain connects TRBV5-1 to TRBJ2-1; no clear D. The V gene lost 1 base and the J gene lost 7 bases, with 6 bases spanning the gap. The CDR3 has 12 residues. CDR1 and CDR2 from the germline V gene are SGHRS and YFSETQ. CDR3 DNA sequence: TGCGCCAGCAGCTTGTCCGGGAATGAGCAGTTCTTC. As protein: CASSLSGNEQFF.

This chain uses TRBV2 with TRBJ1-2, with D tentatively TRBD1 (6 bases). Germline V CDR1 and CDR2: SNHLY, FYNNEI. The V gene lost 8 bases and the J gene lost 6 bases, with 10 bases spanning the gap. The CDR3 sequence is 11 residues long. The CDR3 is CASGQLNGYTF. The CDR3 DNA reads as TGTGCCAGCGGACAGTTGAATGGCTACACCTTC.

This clone showed up just a few times. The rearrangement joins TRBV11-1 to TRBJ1-5, with 8 nucleotides matching TRBD1. Germline V gene data show CDR1 as SGHAT and CDR2 as FQDESV (reference sequence). Trimming removed 7 bases from V and 0 bases from J; junction bases left unmatched: 8. CDR3 length: 16 amino acids. The CDR3 DNA reads as TGTGCCAGCAAGCGGCAGGGGGCGGGTAGCAATCAGCCCCAGCATTTT. Protein product: CASKRQGAGSNQPQHF.

This clone was picked up a small number of times. The CDR3 DNA reads as TGTGCCAGCAGCCCTGACAGGCGAGAGACCCAGTACTTC. This sequence encodes CASSPDRRETQYF. The chain uses TRBV7-2 and TRBJ2-5, with D perhaps TRBD1 (6 bases). Germline CDR1 is SGHTA and CDR2 is FQGNSA. The CDR3 is made up of 13 amino acids. V lost 5 bases and J lost 4, with 11 bases in between. Drawing the rest from reference TRBV7-2 and TRBJ2-5, the complete variable domain is GAGVSQSPSNKVTEKGKDVELRCDPISGHTALYWYRQSLGQGLEFLIYFQGNSAPDKSGLPSDRFSAERTGGSVSTLTIQRTQQEDSAVYLCASSPDRRETQYFGPGTRLLVL.

This clone was detected only a few times. The chain is built from TRBV18 and TRBJ1-1; 12 bases map to TRBD1. The germline V gene has CDR1 KGHSH and CDR2 LQKENI. There are 17 residues in the CDR3. The V and J ends lost 0 bases and 0 bases, in that order; junction bases with no gene match: 2. The CDR3 coding sequence is TGTGCCAGCTCACCACCGGGGACAGGGGGCCTGAACACTGAAGCTTTCTTT. This translates into CASSPPGTGGLNTEAFF.

The chain recombines TRBV9 with TRBJ2-2; TRBD2 matches 10 bases. Germline lookup yields CDR1 SGDLS and CDR2 YYNGEE. V gave up 4 bases and J gave up 6 bases; unmatched junction bases: 12. The CDR3 is 17 residues long. Here the CDR3 reads CASSSRSPSGSAGELFF. DNA of the CDR3: TGTGCCAGCAGCTCCAGAAGTCCTAGCGGGAGCGCCGGGGAGCTGTTTTTT.

The rearrangement links TRBV6-6 to TRBJ1-1; 10 positions match TRBD1. This CDR3 region has 13 residues. In germline, CDR1 is MNHNY, CDR2 SVGAGI (reference sequence). The junction had 2 bases not matched to a gene; V was cut back by 6 bases and J by 4 bases. DNA for the CDR3: TGTGCCAGCAGAGGGGACAGGGGCACTGAAGCTTTCTTT. Translated, it gives CASRGDRGTEAFF.

This clone was seen only a few times. The chain recombines TRBV30 with TRBJ2-5; 13 bases agree with TRBD2. This CDR3 spans 16 amino acids. Germline V gene data show CDR1 as GTSNPN and CDR2 as SVGIG (reference sequence). V dropped 0 bases and J dropped 4; count of bases not matched to a gene: 5. CDR3 region: CAWSVSTSGGGETQYF. The CDR3 coding sequence is TGTGCCTGGAGTGTCTCCACTAGCGGGGGGGGAGAGACCCAGTACTTC.

The chain has TRBV4-2 and TRBJ2-5; no clear D gene. Trimming stripped 3 bases from V and 0 bases from J, with 5 bases between. The germline CDR1 and CDR2 sequences are LGHNA and YNFKEQ. The CDR3 is 13 residues long. In DNA form, the CDR3 reads TGTGCCAGCAGCCAGGCGGACCAAGAGACCCAGTACTTC. As protein: CASSQADQETQYF.

This rearrangement joins TRBV7-2 to TRBJ1-2; TRBD1 matches at 9 bases. The CDR3 loop spans 16 amino acids. V trimming: 0 bases; J trimming: 1 base; junction bases outside the gene matches: 3. CDR1 is SGHTA, CDR2 FQGNSA, per germline. The CDR3 nucleotides are TGTGCCAGCAGCTTAGCACCGGGACAGGGTAACTATGGCTACACCTTC. Amino acids: CASSLAPGQGNYGYTF. Full variable domain (missing parts from reference TRBV7-2 and TRBJ1-2): GAGVSQSPSNKVTEKGKDVELRCDPISGHTALYWYRQSLGQGLEFLIYFQGNSAPDKSGLPSDRFSAERTGGSVSTLTIQRTQQEDSAVYLCASSLAPGQGNYGYTFGSGTRLTVV.

This clone has a handful of counts. Because the CDR3's place on the DNA is in doubt, the DNA is left out and the CDR3 is given as listed by TCRdb. V usage is TRBV19 and J usage is TRBJ2-6; TRBD1 reflects the table's D call only, with no check against the DNA. The CDR3 has 20 amino acids, counting both end residues. Germline V gene sequence: CDR1 LNHDA, CDR2 SQIVND (reference sequence). Here the CDR3 reads CASQTGTLHFGSSGANVLTF.

This clone showed up just a few times. This sample also contains other DNA sequences that code for the same CDR3. The rearrangement joins TRBV15 to TRBJ1-2, with D maybe TRBD1 (6 bases). V lost 0 bases, J lost 2 bases, and 7 bases lay in between. CDR3 length: 14 residues. Germline V gives CDR1 LNHNV, CDR2 YYDKDF (reference sequence). In nucleotides, the CDR3 is TGTGCCACCAGCAGAGACAGGGGAAACTATGGCTACACCTTC. Encoded protein: CATSRDRGNYGYTF.

This clone was recorded a few times. The genes are TRBV5-1 and TRBJ1-2; 9 bases are a match to TRBD1. Trimming took 4 bases from V and 3 from J; bases not matched to a gene: 4. Per germline, CDR1 SGHRS and CDR2 YFSETQ. The CDR3 is 14 residues long. The CDR3 sequence: CASSIGDRDYGYTF. CDR3 DNA: TGCGCCAGCAGCATTGGGGACAGGGACTATGGCTACACCTTC. The full variable domain, its missing parts supplied by reference TRBV5-1 and TRBJ1-2, is KAGVTQTPRYLIKTRGQQVTLSCSPISGHRSVSWYQQTPGQGLQFLFEYFSETQRNKGNFPGRFSGRQFSNSRSEMNVSTLELGDSALYLCASSIGDRDYGYTFGSGTRLTVV.

CDR3 sequence reads: CASSPRTGTSGRGRPKEQFF. CDR3 nucleotides: TGTGCCAGCTCACCGCGGACTGGGACTAGCGGGAGGGGACGGCCCAAAGAGCAGTTCTTC. The V call is TRBV18, the J call TRBJ2-1; 16 nucleotides match TRBD2. The CDR3 has 20 residues. In germline, CDR1 is KGHSH, CDR2 LQKENI. V dropped 3 bases and J dropped 10; count of bases not matched to a gene: 18. Drawing the rest from reference TRBV18 and TRBJ2-1, the complete variable domain is NAGVMQNPRHLVRRRGQEARLRCSPMKGHSHVYWYRQLPEEGLKFMVYLQKENIIDESGMPKERFSAEFPKEGPSILRIQQVVRGDSAAYFCASSPRTGTSGRGRPKEQFFGPGTRLTVL.

V and J are TRBV9 and TRBJ2-3, with D possibly TRBD1 on 5 matching bases. This CDR3 is 13 amino acids long. Germline values: CDR1 SGDLS, CDR2 YYNGEE. With 4 bases removed from V and 10 bases from J, the gap between germline ends came to 16 bases. The CDR3 spells CASSPFDEGAQYF. CDR3 in DNA: TGTGCCAGCAGCCCCTTTGACGAAGGGGCGCAGTATTTT.